The 2 T cell receptor beta chains given below trace back to one sample, sequenced in a study of blood T cells in healthy people across ages. Through a sample-barcoded 5' primer and a J-beta primer mix, a second PCR was run for roughly 6 to 11 cycles. TCRdb itself ran the 5' RACE reads through MiXCR, one entry per CDR3 protein. Altogether 800,000 or so distinct CDR3 sequences are present, roughly 25% being singletons, with the ten largest covering around 3.6%. This sample also appeared in a second study, on T cells of mothers and their children.

Sequencing was done on a sample of blood. Receptors originate from a boy aged 5-17 years in good health.

The V and J genes are TRBV28 and TRBJ2-1, with 7 positions matching TRBD2. The J call may be incorrect, as the DNA end agrees better with TRBJ2-7. The CDR3 covers 15 residues. CDR1 and CDR2 from the germline V gene are MDHEN and SYDVKM. The CDR3 nucleotides read TGTGCCAGCAGCTCGGTCCAGCGGGGCTCCTACGAGCAGTACTTC. Residues: CASSSVQRGSYEQYF.

This sequence joins TRBV12-3 or TRBV12-4 and TRBJ2-1, with TRBD2 identical over 7 bases. The CDR3 length is 12 residues. V dropped 3 bases and J dropped 15; count of bases not matched to a gene: 8. The CDR3 coding sequence is TGTGCCAGCAGTTTTGATGGGGAGGGGCGGTTCTTC. Amino acids: CASSFDGEGRFF.